Here is one TCR beta chain with its context. Its antigen is unknown. The record originates from a study of cytomegalovirus exposure and HLA in healthy donors. Study-level background: An early data release held tens of millions of unique TCRs from HLA-typed donors.

Broader study findings: Immune exposure was documented only through CMV serostatus. Follow-up analysis found HLA locus-dependent TCR association rates, highest for DRB1 and lowest for HLA-C. It was reported that TCR beta sequences correctly inferred the HLA-A and HLA-B alleles for most subjects.

The PCR was carried out with 60 Vbeta primers and 13 Jbeta primers. TCRdb keeps only in-frame clones here, not all; method: immunoSEQ multiplex PCR. This table has roughly 100,000 clones, around 74% appearing once. The CDR3 extends over 17 amino acids. In germline, CDR1 is LGHNA, CDR2 YNFKEQ. J gave up 2 bases and V 2 bases, and 8 bases lay outside the gene matches. Input material: PBMCs. The TCR sequence derives from a man in his forties in good health and CMV-seronegative. This sequence joins TRBV4-2 and TRBJ2-7; 11 positions agree with TRBD2. This chain's CDR3 is CASSQKVPGLAAYEQYF. The CDR3 DNA sequence: TGTGCCAGCAGCCAAAAGGTTCCGGGACTAGCGGCCTACGAGCAGTACTTC.